The clone carrying this T cell receptor (beta chain) was detected only a few times. This sample stems from a study of blood T cells in healthy people across ages. Through a sample-barcoded 5' primer and a J-beta primer mix, a second PCR was run for 7 to 11 cycles. Individual samples furnished no less than 2.5 million CDR3-containing paired-end reads apiece. TCRdb ran MiXCR on the 5' RACE reads and lists one entry per CDR3 protein. The table includes more than 550,000 distinct CDR3 sequences, about 20% detected once. Ten milliliters of peripheral blood were drawn from each donor. The CDR3 is 19 residues long. V trimming: 4 bases; J trimming: 0 bases; junction bases outside the gene matches: 11. Germline CDR1 is KGHDR and CDR2 is SFDVKD.

The gene calls are TRBV24-1 and TRBJ1-6, with 7 bases fitting TRBD1. The clonotype was recovered from a man aged 70 or older in good health. The sequenced sample consisted of blood. The chain's CDR3 is CATSDNRQGDASYNSPLHF. The CDR3 DNA follows: TGTGCCACCAGTGACAACCGCCAGGGGGACGCCTCCTATAATTCACCCCTCCACTTT.